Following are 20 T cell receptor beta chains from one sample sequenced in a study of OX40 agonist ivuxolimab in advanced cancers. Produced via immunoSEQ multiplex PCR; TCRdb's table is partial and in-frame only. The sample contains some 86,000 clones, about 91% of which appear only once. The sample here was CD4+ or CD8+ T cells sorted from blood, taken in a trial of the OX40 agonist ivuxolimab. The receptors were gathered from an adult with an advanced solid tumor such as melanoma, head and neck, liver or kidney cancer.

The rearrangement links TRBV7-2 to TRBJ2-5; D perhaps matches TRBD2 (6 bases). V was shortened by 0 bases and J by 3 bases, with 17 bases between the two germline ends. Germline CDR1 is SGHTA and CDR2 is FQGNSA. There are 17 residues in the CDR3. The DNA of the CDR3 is TGTGCCAGCAGCTTAGCCTTGACTAGTGCTGGGAAAGAGACCCAGTACTTC. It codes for CASSLALTSAGKETQYF.

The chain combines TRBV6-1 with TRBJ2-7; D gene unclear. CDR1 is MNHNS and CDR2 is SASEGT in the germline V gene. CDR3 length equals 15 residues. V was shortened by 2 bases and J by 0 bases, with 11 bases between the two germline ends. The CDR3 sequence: CASSERRSGSYEQYF. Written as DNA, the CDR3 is TGTGCCAGCAGTGAAAGGAGATCAGGCTCCTACGAGCAGTACTTC.

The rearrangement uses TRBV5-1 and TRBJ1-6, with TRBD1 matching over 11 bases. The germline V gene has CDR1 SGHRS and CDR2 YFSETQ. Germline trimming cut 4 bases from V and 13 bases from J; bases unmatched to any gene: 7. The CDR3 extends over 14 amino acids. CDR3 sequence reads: CASSKGQGVLPLHF. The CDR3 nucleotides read TGCGCCAGCAGCAAGGGACAGGGGGTCTTGCCCCTCCACTTT.

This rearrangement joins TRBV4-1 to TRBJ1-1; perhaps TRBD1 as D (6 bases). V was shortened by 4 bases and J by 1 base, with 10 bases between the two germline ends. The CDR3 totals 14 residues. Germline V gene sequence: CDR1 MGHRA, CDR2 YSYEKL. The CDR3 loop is CASSRSDRNTEAFF. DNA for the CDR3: TGCGCCAGCAGCCGATCGGACAGGAACACTGAAGCTTTCTTT.

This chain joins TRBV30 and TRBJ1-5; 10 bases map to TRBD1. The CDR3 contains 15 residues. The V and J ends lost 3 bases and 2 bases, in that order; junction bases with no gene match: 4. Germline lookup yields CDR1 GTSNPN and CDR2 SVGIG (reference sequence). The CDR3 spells CAWRPGTGGNQPQHF. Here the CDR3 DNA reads TGTGCCTGGAGACCCGGGACAGGGGGCAATCAGCCCCAGCATTTT.

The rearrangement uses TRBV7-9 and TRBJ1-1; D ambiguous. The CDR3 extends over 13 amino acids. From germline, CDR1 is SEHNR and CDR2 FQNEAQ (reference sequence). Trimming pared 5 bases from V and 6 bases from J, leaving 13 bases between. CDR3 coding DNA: TGTGCCAGCAGCCCGAGGTTGGACGCTGAAGCTTTCTTT. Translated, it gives CASSPRLDAEAFF.

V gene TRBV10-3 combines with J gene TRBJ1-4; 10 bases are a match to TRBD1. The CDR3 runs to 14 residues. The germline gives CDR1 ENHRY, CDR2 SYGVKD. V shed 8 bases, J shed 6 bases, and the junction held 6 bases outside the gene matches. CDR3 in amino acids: CAIQEGTGDEKLFF. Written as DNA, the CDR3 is TGTGCCATCCAAGAAGGGACAGGGGATGAAAAACTGTTTTTT.

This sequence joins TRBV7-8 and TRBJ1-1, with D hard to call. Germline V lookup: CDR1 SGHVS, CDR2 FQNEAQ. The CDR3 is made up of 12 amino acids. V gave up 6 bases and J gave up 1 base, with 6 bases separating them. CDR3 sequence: CASREGNTEAFF. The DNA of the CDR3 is TGTGCCAGCAGGGAGGGGAACACTGAAGCTTTCTTT.

CDR3 in amino acids: CASSPTPYNEQFF. For the CDR3, the DNA is TGCGCCAGCAGCCCGACACCTTACAATGAGCAGTTCTTC. The V gene is TRBV10-1, the J gene TRBJ2-1; D unclear. The CDR3 has 13 amino acids. Germline CDR1 reads WNHNN; CDR2 reads SYGVQD (reference sequence). The V end was cut by 6 bases, the J end by 4 bases, with 10 bases between.

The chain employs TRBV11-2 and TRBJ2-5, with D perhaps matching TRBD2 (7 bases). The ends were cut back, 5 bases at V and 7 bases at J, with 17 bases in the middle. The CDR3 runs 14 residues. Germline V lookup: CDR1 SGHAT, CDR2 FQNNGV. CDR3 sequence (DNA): TGTGCCAGCAGCCCCGTGGGGGGGCTCGGGACCCAGTACTTC. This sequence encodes CASSPVGGLGTQYF.

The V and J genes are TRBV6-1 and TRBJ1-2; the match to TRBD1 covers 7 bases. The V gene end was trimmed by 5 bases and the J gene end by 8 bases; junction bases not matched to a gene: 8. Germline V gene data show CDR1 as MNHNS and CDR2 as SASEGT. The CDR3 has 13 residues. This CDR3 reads CASSSPGQMGYTF. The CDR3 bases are TGTGCCAGCAGTAGCCCGGGACAGATGGGCTACACCTTC.

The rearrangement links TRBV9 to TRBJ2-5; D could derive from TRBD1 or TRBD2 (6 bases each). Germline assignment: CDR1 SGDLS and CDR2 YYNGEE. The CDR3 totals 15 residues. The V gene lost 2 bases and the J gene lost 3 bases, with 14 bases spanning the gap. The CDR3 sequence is CASSVGLGGEETQYF. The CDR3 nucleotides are TGTGCCAGCAGCGTTGGTTTGGGGGGCGAAGAGACCCAGTACTTC. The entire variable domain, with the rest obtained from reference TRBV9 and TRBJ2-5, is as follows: DSGVTQTPKHLITATGQRVTLRCSPRSGDLSVYWYQQSLDQGLQFLIQYYNGEERAKGNILERFSAQQFPDLHSELNLSSLELGDSALYFCASSVGLGGEETQYFGPGTRLLVL.

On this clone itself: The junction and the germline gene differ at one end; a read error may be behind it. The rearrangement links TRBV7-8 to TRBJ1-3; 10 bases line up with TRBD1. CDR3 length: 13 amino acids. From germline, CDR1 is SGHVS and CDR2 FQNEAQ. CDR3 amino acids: CASSLAGTGVLDF. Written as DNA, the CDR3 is TGTGCCAGCAGCTTAGCAGGGACAGGGGTTTTGGATTTT.

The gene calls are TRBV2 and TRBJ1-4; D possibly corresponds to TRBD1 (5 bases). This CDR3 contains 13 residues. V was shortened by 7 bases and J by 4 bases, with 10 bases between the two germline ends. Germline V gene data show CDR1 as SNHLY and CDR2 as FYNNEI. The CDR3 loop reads CASTGLSNEKLFF. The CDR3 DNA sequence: TGTGCCAGCACAGGGCTGAGTAATGAAAAACTGTTTTTT.

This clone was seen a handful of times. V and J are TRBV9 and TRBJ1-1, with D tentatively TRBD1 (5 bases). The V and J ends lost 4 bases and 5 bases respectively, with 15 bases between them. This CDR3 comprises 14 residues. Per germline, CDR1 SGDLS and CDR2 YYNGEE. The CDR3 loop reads CASSPGIVETEAFF. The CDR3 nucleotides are TGTGCCAGCAGCCCAGGGATCGTTGAGACTGAAGCTTTCTTT.

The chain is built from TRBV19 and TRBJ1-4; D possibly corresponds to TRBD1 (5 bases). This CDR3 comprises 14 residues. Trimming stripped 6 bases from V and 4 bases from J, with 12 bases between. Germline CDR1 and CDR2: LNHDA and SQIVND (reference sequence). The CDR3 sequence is CASRRGDLNEKLFF. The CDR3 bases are TGTGCCAGTAGAAGAGGGGACCTTAATGAAAAACTGTTTTTT.

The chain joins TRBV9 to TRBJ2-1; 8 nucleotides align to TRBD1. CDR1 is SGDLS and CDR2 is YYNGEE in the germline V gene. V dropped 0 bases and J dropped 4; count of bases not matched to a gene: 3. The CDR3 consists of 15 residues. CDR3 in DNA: TGTGCCAGCAGCGTAGAAGGGACAGGATACAATGAGCAGTTCTTC. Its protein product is CASSVEGTGYNEQFF.

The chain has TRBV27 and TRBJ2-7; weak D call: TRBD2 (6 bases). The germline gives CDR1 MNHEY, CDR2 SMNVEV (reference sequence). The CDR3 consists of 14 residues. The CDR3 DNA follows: TGTCTACGCCGAGGGACTCTTTATGTCTACGAGCAGTACTTC. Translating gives CLRRGTLYVYEQYF.

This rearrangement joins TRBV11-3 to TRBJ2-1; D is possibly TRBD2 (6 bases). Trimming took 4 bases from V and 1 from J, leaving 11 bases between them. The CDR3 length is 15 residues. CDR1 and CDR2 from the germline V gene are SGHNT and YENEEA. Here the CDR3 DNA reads TGTGCCAGCAGCTCCCGACTAGTATCCTACAATGAGCAGTTCTTC. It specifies CASSSRLVSYNEQFF.

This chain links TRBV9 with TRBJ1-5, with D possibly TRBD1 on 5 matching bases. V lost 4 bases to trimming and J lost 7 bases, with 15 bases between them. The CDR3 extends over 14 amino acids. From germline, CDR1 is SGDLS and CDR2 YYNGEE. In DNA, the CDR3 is TGTGCCAGCAGCAAGGACACTTCACTGCAGCCCCAGCATTTT. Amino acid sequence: CASSKDTSLQPQHF.